This T cell receptor (beta chain) was profiled in a study of cytomegalovirus exposure and HLA in healthy donors. This table comes from immunoSEQ multiplex PCR, and its TCRdb copy is limited to in-frame clones, with some not included. Of about 130,000 clones in the sample, around 93% were seen once. About this clone itself: The antigen remains unidentified.

Findings and caveats of the study: The majority of TCR sequences were rare, yet some public TCRs appeared in many donors. Cytomegalovirus-associated TCR beta chains were listed, numbering 164. In vitro data verified three CMV-associated chains as specific for CMV antigens. Per published reports, the classifier diagnosed cytomegalovirus status with high specificity and sensitivity.

Sample: PBMCs. The TCR sequence derives from a young man in good health and CMV-seropositive.

The CDR3 region is CAWKGRNTGELFF. The CDR3 DNA follows: TGTGCCTGGAAAGGGAGGAACACCGGGGAGCTGTTTTTT. V and J are TRBV30 and TRBJ2-2; D may be TRBD2 (5 bases). CDR3 length: 13 residues. The germline gives CDR1 GTSNPN, CDR2 SVGIG (reference sequence). Trimming stripped 4 bases from V and 1 base from J, with 7 bases between.